The entry below gives a single T cell receptor beta chain sequence along with its context. What it recognizes is unknown. The CDR3 loop spans 16 amino acids. Trimming shortened V by 4 bases and J by 4 bases, and 19 bases separated the two germline ends. CDR1 and CDR2 (germline): SNHLY, FYNNEI. Sample barcodes and UMIs were carried by the TCR alpha and TCR beta cDNA libraries that 5'RACE generated with constant-segment primers. Via MiXCR, TCRdb re-called the 5' RACE reads, giving one row per CDR3 protein. This repertoire shows over 500,000 distinct CDR3 sequences, roughly 17% found once; its top ten account for roughly 7.7%. These data belong to a study of T-cell memory formation after mild COVID-19. Study results and caveats: Day 15 to 85 contracting clones showed balanced CD4/CD8; day 15 to 37 expanders favored CD4+. The main location of contracting CD4+ clones was CM and EM, and that of contracting CD8+ clones was EMRA. Cross-reactive memory appears to have joined, as suggested by some responding clones showing up in pre-infection memory.

J is TRBJ2-5 and V is TRBV2; TRBD1 might be the D (6 bases). Source material: PBMCs or a T cell subset sorted from them (not recorded which). The TCR was taken from an adult woman who had mild COVID-19 (a few samples of this study predate the infection). Cell type and time point are not known. CDR3: CASSADTGSIAETQYF. Written as DNA, the CDR3 is TGTGCCAGCAGTGCGGACACAGGGTCTATTGCAGAGACCCAGTACTTC.